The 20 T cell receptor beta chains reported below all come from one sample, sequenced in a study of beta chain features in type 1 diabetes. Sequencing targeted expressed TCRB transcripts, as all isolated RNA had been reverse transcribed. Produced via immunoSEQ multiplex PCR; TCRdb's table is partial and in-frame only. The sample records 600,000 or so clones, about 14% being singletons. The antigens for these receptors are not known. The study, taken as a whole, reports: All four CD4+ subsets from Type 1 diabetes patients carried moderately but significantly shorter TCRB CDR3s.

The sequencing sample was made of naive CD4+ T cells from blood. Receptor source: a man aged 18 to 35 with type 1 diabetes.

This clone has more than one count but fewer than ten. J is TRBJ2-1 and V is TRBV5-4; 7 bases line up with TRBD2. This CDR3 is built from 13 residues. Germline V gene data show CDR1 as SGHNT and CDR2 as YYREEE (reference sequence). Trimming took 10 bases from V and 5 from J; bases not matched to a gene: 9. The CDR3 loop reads CAGSTGTNNEQFF. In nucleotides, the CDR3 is TGTGCCGGATCGACTGGGACTAACAATGAGCAGTTCTTC.

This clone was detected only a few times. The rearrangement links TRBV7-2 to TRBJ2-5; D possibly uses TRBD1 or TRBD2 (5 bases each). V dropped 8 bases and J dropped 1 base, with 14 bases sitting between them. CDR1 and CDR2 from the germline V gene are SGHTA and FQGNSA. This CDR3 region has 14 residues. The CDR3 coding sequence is TGTGCCAGCGGCCCCAGAGGGGTCCAAGAGACCCAGTACTTC. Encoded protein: CASGPRGVQETQYF.

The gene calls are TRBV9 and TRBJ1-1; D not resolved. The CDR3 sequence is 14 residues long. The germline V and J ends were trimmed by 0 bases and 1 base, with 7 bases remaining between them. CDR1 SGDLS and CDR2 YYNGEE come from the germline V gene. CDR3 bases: TGTGCCAGCAGCGTAGCTCAGAGGAACACTGAAGCTTTCTTT. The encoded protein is CASSVAQRNTEAFF.

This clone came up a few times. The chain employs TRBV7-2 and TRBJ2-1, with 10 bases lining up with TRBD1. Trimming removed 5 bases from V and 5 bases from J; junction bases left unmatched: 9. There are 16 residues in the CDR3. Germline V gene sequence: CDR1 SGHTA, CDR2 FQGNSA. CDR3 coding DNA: TGTGCCAGCAGCCCACCACCGGGACAGGGGAACAATGAGCAGTTCTTC. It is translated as CASSPPPGQGNNEQFF.

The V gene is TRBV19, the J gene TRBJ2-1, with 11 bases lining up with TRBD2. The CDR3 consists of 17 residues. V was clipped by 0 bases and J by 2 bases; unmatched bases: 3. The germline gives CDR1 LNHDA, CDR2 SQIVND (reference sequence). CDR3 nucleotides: TGTGCCAGTAGTATAGATCCGGGACTAGCGGCCTACAATGAGCAGTTCTTC. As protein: CASSIDPGLAAYNEQFF.

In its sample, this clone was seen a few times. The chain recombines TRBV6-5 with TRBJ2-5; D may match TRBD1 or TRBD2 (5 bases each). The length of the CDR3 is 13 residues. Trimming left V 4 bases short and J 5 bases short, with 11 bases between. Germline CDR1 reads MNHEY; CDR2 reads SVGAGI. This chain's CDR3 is CASSLPGTETQYF. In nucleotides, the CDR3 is TGTGCCAGCAGTTTACCGGGGACGGAGACCCAGTACTTC.

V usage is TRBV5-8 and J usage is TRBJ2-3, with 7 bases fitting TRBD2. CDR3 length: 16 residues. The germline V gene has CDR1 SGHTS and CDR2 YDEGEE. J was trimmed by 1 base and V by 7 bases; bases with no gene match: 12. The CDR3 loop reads CASPSGPRGGTDTQYF. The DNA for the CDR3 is TGTGCCAGCCCCTCAGGCCCACGGGGGGGCACAGATACGCAGTATTTT.

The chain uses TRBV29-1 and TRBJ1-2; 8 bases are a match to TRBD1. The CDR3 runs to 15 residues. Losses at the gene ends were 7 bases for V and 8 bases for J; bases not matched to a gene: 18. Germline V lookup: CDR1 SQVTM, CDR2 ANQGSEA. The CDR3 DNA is TGCAGCGCTATGACAGGGGCCACTCCGAGTGGGGGCTACACCTTC. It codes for CSAMTGATPSGGYTF.

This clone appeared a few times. The CDR3 DNA follows: TGTGCCAGCAGCCCCTGGACAGGGCATGGCTACACCTTC. Translating gives CASSPWTGHGYTF. The chain combines TRBV7-9 with TRBJ1-2, with 8 bases fitting TRBD1. CDR1 is SEHNR, CDR2 FQNEAQ, per germline (reference sequence). J gave up 6 bases and V 5 bases, and 5 bases lay outside the gene matches. The CDR3 is 13 residues long.

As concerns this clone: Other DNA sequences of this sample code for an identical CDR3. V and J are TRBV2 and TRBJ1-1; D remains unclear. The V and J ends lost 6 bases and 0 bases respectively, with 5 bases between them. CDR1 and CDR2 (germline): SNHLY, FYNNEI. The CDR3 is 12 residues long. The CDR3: CASRLMNTEAFF. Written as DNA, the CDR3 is TGTGCCAGCAGATTGATGAACACTGAAGCTTTCTTT.

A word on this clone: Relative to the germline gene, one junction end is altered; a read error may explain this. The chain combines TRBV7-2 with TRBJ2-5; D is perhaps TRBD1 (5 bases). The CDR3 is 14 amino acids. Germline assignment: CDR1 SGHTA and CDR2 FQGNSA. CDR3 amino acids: CASSLRTQQGTQYF. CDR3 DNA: TGTGCCAGCAGCTTAAGGACACAACAAGGGACCCAGTACTTC.

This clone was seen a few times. This CDR3 is CASSYSKGFGTEAFF. Written as DNA, the CDR3 is TGTGCCAGCAGTTACTCGAAAGGGTTCGGGACTGAAGCTTTCTTT. This chain uses TRBV6-5 with TRBJ1-1; D unclear. The germline CDR1 and CDR2 sequences are MNHEY and SVGAGI. Between the trimmed V and J ends, which lost 0 bases and 5 bases, there was a span of 13 bases. The CDR3 has 15 amino acids.

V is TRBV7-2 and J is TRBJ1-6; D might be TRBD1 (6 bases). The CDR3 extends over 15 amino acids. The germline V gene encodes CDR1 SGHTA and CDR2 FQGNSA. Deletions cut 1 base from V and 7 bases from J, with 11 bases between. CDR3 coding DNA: TGTGCCAGCAGCTTAGAGGTACAGGGAAATTCACCCCTCCACTTT. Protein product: CASSLEVQGNSPLHF.

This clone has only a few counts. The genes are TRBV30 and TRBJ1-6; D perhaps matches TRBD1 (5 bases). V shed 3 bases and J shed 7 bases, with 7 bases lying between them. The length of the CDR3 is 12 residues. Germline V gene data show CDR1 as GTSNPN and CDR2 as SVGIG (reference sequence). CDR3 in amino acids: CAWSWGNSPLHF. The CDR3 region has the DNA TGTGCCTGGAGCTGGGGGAATTCACCCCTCCACTTT.

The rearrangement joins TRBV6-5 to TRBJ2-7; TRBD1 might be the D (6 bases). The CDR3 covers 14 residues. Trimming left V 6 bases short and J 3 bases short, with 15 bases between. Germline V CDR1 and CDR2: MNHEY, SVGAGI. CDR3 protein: CASREQGSVYEQYF. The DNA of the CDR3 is TGTGCCAGCAGGGAACAGGGTTCCGTCTACGAGCAGTACTTC.

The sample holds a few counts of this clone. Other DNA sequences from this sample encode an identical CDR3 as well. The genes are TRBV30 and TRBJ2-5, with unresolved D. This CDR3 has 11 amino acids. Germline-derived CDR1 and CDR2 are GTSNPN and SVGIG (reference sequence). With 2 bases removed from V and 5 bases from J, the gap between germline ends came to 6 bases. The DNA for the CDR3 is TGTGCCTGGAGTACTCAGGAGACCCAGTACTTC. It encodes CAWSTQETQYF.

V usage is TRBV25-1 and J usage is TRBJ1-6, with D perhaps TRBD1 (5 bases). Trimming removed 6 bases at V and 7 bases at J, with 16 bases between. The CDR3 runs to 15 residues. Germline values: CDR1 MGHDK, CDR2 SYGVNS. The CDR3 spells CASRVGQGENSPLHF. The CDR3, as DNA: TGTGCCAGCAGGGTCGGACAAGGAGAAAATTCACCCCTCCACTTT.

CDR3 sequence: CASSARDPSSGANVLTF. The DNA of the CDR3 is TGCGCCAGCAGCGCCCGGGACCCAAGCTCTGGGGCCAACGTCCTGACTTTC. The chain combines TRBV4-1 with TRBJ2-6; D may match TRBD1 or TRBD2 (5 bases each). Between the trimmed V and J ends, which lost 5 bases and 0 bases, there was a span of 14 bases. Germline V gene data show CDR1 as MGHRA and CDR2 as YSYEKL. CDR3 length: 17 residues.

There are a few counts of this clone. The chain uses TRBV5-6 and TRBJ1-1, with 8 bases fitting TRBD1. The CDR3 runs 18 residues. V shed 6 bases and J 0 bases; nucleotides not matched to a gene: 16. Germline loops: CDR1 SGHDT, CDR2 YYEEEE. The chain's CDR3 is CASNLGQGWRDMNTEAFF. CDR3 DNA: TGTGCCAGCAACCTAGGACAGGGTTGGCGGGATATGAACACTGAAGCTTTCTTT.

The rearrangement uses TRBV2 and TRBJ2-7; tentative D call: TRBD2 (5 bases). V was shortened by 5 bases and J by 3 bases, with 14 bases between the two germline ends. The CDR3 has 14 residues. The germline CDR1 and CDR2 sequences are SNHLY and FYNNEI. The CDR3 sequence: CASSSFGIGYEQYF. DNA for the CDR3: TGTGCCAGCAGTTCGTTCGGGATTGGCTACGAGCAGTACTTC.